Only a few counts were recorded for the clone carrying this T cell receptor beta chain. The antigen is not known. Reverse transcribing all isolated RNA meant expressed TCRB transcripts were sequenced. Using immunoSEQ multiplex PCR, the repertoire was profiled, and TCRdb retains in-frame clones only, with some absent. The table has 300,000 to 400,000 clones, approximately 9.7% seen once. The germline V gene has CDR1 SQVTM and CDR2 ANQGSEA. The CDR3 sequence is 12 residues long. Trimming cost V 0 bases and J 7 bases, with 9 bases left between them. The data derive from a study of beta chain features in type 1 diabetes. General observations from the study: When Type 1 diabetes patients were examined, their TCRB CDR3s proved moderately but significantly shorter in all four CD4+ subsets.

The rearrangement links TRBV29-1 to TRBJ1-2; D is undetermined. The sequenced sample was central memory CD4+ T cells from blood. The clonotype originates from a man between 25 and 39 years old with type 1 diabetes. CDR3 sequence reads: CSVEDRRFGYTF. CDR3 nucleotides: TGCAGCGTTGAAGATCGCCGTTTTGGCTACACCTTC.